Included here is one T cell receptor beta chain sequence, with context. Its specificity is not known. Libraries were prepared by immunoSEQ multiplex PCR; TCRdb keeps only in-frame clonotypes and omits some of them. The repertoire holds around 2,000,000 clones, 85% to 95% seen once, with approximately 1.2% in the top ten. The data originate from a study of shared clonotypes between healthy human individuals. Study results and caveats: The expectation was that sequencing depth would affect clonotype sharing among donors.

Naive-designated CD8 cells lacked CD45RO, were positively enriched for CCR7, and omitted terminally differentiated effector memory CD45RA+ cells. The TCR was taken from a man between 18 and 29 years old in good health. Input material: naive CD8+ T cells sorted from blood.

The CDR3 nucleotides are TGTGCCAGCAGCCTTACAGGGGGCTGGGGCACTGAAGCTTTCTTT. Residues: CASSLTGGWGTEAFF. The chain has TRBV5-4 and TRBJ1-1; 9 bases are a match to TRBD1. Trimming removed 4 bases from V and 4 bases from J; junction bases left unmatched: 8. This CDR3 comprises 15 residues. CDR1 and CDR2 from the germline V gene are SGHNT and YYREEE (reference sequence).